The clone carrying this T cell receptor beta chain was counted at least ten times. Its target is not known. MiXCR, applied by TCRdb to the 5' RACE reads, yields one record per CDR3 protein. This repertoire shows some 83,000 distinct CDR3 sequences, 2.5% to 3% found once; its top ten account for over 0.95%. The data were taken from a study of neurological immune-mediated disorders. The length of the CDR3 is 15 residues. The germline gives CDR1 DFQATT, CDR2 SNEGSKA (reference sequence). Trimming took 2 bases from V and 6 from J, leaving 17 bases between them. Study-wide results and caveats: Expanded clones shared no CDR3 amino acid sequences across subjects, suggesting private repertoires in all groups.

The V call is TRBV20-1, the J call TRBJ2-1, with a tentative D call TRBD2 (6 bases). The sequence derives from a woman in her 30s with multiple sclerosis. Sequencing was performed on PBMCs. CDR3: CSARHRETSGNEQFF. CDR3 in DNA: TGCAGTGCTAGACATCGGGAGACCTCAGGCAATGAGCAGTTCTTC.